This note documents a single T cell receptor beta chain sequence. What this receptor recognizes is not known. No base quality information exists; no much larger clone differs at one position. The cohort comprised fewer than 750 healthy bone marrow donors. At the time of sampling, all cohort members were nominally healthy, though unrecorded immune exposures were likely present. The donor was CMV seropositive and was included in the group of approximately 300 seropositive cohort members. A peripheral blood sample was provided by each donor, and peripheral blood mononuclear cells were used for TCR beta sequencing. The Qiagen DNeasy Blood Extraction Kit was used to extract genomic DNA from the blood cell samples. These data are taken from a study of cytomegalovirus exposure and HLA in healthy donors (dated by TCRdb to about 2017). For context, the study as a whole: An earlier analysis of 587 of the donors reported around 280 Gb of sequence data and some 110 million unique TCR beta sequences obtained from some 170 million T cells. An early release covering around 630 HLA-typed donors comprised 300 to 350 gigabases of sequencing data and around 80 million unique TCR sequences. Of the roughly 400 genotyped donors, approximately 81% were placed in the genetic ancestry cluster associated with self-reported Caucasian donors. The study aimed to test whether cataloging public T cell receptors could reveal signatures of past pathogen exposure. The study profiled the T cell repertoires of some 610 subjects by immunosequencing and related them to cytomegalovirus serostatus. Besides the first cohort of 550 to 750 subjects, a separate validation cohort made up of 120 different subjects was used. To predict cytomegalovirus infection status, the study brought together high-throughput TCR immunosequencing, statistical association of individual TCRs with disease status, and machine learning. A later analysis re-analyzed previously published TCR beta repertoires from 550 to 700 donors and added high-resolution HLA genotyping to study TCR occurrence patterns. In the later analysis, no new phenotypic data were used to find candidate immune exposures; instead, reliance was placed on TCR beta sequences and their occurrence across donors. An earlier analysis of some 500 of the donors used high-throughput TCR beta sequencing to judge whether each TCR beta V gene segment behaved as functional or pseudogenic. Alongside the repertoire data, information on donor age, sex, ethnicity and CMV serostatus was compiled. In a later genetic analysis, genome-wide SNP genotypes for 398 of the 666 donors were used, and that subset was treated as a discovery cohort. Every discovery cohort repertoire had been produced on one sequencing platform. Class I and class II HLA loci were covered by the typing at four-digit resolution. Typing coverage differed by locus: A, B, C, DRB1 and DQB1 were typed in about 620-630 donors, DQA1 in about 550, DPA1 in approximately 610, and DPB1 in approximately 450. Roughly 5 DR-DQ haplotypes were handled as single units for association and clustering because linkage in the cohort was strong. Across approximately 400 genotyped donors of the cohort, an average of roughly 200,000 unique TCR beta nucleotide sequences per donor were sequenced, and around 20% of those sequences were non-productive. Summary of the overall study and its limitations: The authors suggested that the approach could potentially be extended to other disease states and immunological phenotypes. According to a later analysis, TCR association rates differed among HLA loci, with DRB1 alleles showing the most associated TCRs and HLA-C alleles showing the fewest. A later genetic analysis reported fewer N-insertions in productive TCRs among donors in an Asian-associated ancestry cluster than the roughly 650-donor mean. A few of the identified cytomegalovirus-associated TCR beta chains were confirmed in vitro to be specific for cytomegalovirus antigens. A later analysis reported that several top co-occurrence clusters appeared linked to parvovirus B19, influenza, CMV and Epstein-Barr virus. A further reported finding was that TCR beta sequences accurately predicted the HLA-A and HLA-B alleles for most subjects in the first cohort. The sequencing pipeline was judged likely to have produced a cluster of highly shared sequence variants as a technical artifact. V-gene and J-gene trimming of TCR beta chains was associated with a missense DCLRE1C variant in a later genetic analysis, and the association was replicated in an independent cohort. In a later analysis, HLA-associated TCR beta chains were found to be more clonally expanded and to have lower generation probabilities than equally common non-associated chains. Specific HLA alleles were associated with about 17,000 TCR beta sequences at a false discovery rate of 0.05 in a later analysis. When HLA alleles, especially DR and DQ, strongly co-occurred, TCR associations were difficult to assign to individual alleles. In a later analysis, most CMV-associated TCR beta chains were found to appear HLA-restricted, with HLA associations seemingly driven largely by CMV exposure. Immune exposure information for the cohort was limited to CMV serostatus. Correlated functional status among segregating V segments might be attributable to linkage disequilibrium, but an unknown experimental factor could not be ruled out. This cohort had only TCR beta chains sequenced, and the lack of alpha or paired-chain data limited which features could be detected. The classifier was reported to diagnose cytomegalovirus status with high specificity and sensitivity in both the original and validation cohorts. In an earlier analysis of approximately 600 of the donors, most TCR beta V segments were observed in productive rearrangements about 90% or about 30% of the time, broadly matching IMGT annotations. The presence/absence analyses assumed that sequencing depth was roughly uniform across donors, and that assumption may not be true. Because HLA typing was missing for some donors at each locus, association tests included only the typed subset. Across donors, most TCR sequences were observed very rarely, whereas some public TCRs were present in many individuals. Because counts were too low, about 18 rarely observed V segments, including chromosome 9 orphons, were excluded from the earlier analysis of some 590 of the donors. In the study, 150 to 200 TCR beta chains were listed as associated with cytomegalovirus.

The method was the immunoSEQ multiplex PCR assay. The multiplex PCR relied on a mix of 60 forward primers for TCR Vbeta segments and 13 reverse primers for TCR Jbeta segments. Amplification of the CDR3 region of rearranged TCR beta genes was performed with a multiplex PCR assay on genomic DNA. The amplified TCR beta libraries were sequenced on the Illumina HiSeq System as 87-base-pair reads. The paper's data handling went like this. Across the 670 or so repertoires, a later analysis counted around 80 million unique TCR beta chains, roughly 11 million of which were shared by at least two donors. A nearest-neighbor algorithm error-corrected the raw reads and collapsed the reads into unique sequences, merging closely related sequences to remove PCR and sequencing errors. V, D and J gene segments were assigned by aligning CDR3 sequences to IMGT reference sequences. For a sequence to be retained, a match of at least six nucleotides was required to both a V gene segment and a J gene segment. Rearrangements were called productive when the CDR3 lacked stop codons and stayed in frame with V and J; all others were non-productive. CDR3 was defined according to IMGT convention as the region running from the second conserved V-encoded cysteine to the conserved J-encoded phenylalanine. The earlier analysis of about 620 of the donors excluded sequences that lacked an unambiguous match to a single V gene segment. In an earlier analysis of 587 of the donors, V segments were called functional above 56.7% productive rearrangements and were called segregating when the between-donor standard deviation exceeded 5%. To diagnose cytomegalovirus status from the catalog of TCR beta chain sequences, a statistical classification framework was built. In a later analysis, TCR nucleotide sequences were compared against IMGT/GENE-DB human TR gene sequences so that V and J genes could be assigned. In a later analysis, CDR3 sequences and most-parsimonious VDJ recombination scenarios were assigned using the TCRdist pipeline. In a later analysis, each TCR beta chain was defined by its CDR3 amino acid sequence together with its V-gene family, and reads without a unique V-gene family were excluded. As a way to deal with suspected cross-contamination and a sequencing artifact, a later analysis dropped hundreds of nucleotide sequences that were highly shared and had low generation probability. In a later analysis, a clonal expansion index was calculated for each public chain from normalized within-repertoire ranks of inferred template counts. Generation probabilities in a later analysis came from a VDJ recombination model fitted to out-of-frame rearrangements, and those results were checked against IGoR. Hypergeometric tests were used in a later analysis to score TCR-TCR, TCR-HLA and TCR-CMV co-occurrence, with a repertoire-size bias correction applied to the TCR pairs. In a later analysis, false discovery rates were estimated by permuting HLA or CMV assignments 20 times. In a later analysis, co-occurring TCRs were grouped using DBSCAN, and TCRdist sequence similarity was added for clustering within HLA-allele-positive subsets. Repertoires with fewer than 30,000 or more than 120,000 public chains were left out of co-occurrence clustering, as were five repertoires with anomalous nucleotide sharing. TCRdb retrieved this table from immuneACCESS and kept in-frame rearrangements only. Not all clones are present; in checked studies, unresolved V genes account for under half, and no reason is known for the remainder. For V, J and clone size, that table is used; D and trimming come from the DNA. The sample includes more than 80,000 clones, with around 79% observed a single time. 2.5% to 3.5% of the sample belongs to the ten largest clones.

The sequenced sample consisted of PBMCs. The receptor comes from a female donor in good health and CMV-seropositive.

The CDR3 here reads CASSPHTRGLGEKLFF. In nucleotide form, the sequence is TGCGCCAGCAGCCCCCACACGCGGGGGCTGGGGGAAAAACTGTTTTTT. In this chain, TRBV4-1 is recombined with TRBJ1-4; 6 matching bases give a weak D call of TRBD1. From the cysteine up to the phenylalanine, the CDR3 has a length of 16 residues. CDR3 DNA only is kept here, 48 bases in frame from base 1. The germline V gene encodes CDR1 MGHRA and CDR2 YSYEKL. The trim is 4 bases for V and 8 bases for J, with a gap of 20 bases between the germline ends.